This T cell receptor (beta chain) comes out of a study of CD8+CD57+ T cells in acquired aplastic anemia. As for the study in general: DNA per sorted CD4+ or CD8+ sample ranged about 0.17 to 30 ug, averaging 3.2 ug. Points from the study as a whole: Patients and controls were found to share twenty-nine CD8+ CDR3 sequences.

About this clonotype: Its antigen is currently unknown.

Genomic DNA served as template for TCR beta VDJ and CDR3 profiling. In TCRdb, the reads were re-called with MiXCR into one record per CDR3 protein. The table includes about 220,000 distinct CDR3 sequences, 30% to 35% detected once. Germline CDR1 reads SGHTS; CDR2 reads YDEGEE. The CDR3 has 15 residues. The V end was cut by 1 base, the J end by 4 bases, with 9 bases between. The chain combines TRBV5-8 with TRBJ2-6, with no clear D. This receptor was identified in a human donor in good health, serving as a control. Sequenced: sorted CD4+, CD8+, or CD8+CD57+ T cells (not recorded which) from PBMCs. The CDR3 sequence: CASSLPGMGANVLTF. In DNA, the CDR3 is TGTGCCAGCAGCTTGCCGGGTATGGGGGCCAACGTCCTGACTTTC.